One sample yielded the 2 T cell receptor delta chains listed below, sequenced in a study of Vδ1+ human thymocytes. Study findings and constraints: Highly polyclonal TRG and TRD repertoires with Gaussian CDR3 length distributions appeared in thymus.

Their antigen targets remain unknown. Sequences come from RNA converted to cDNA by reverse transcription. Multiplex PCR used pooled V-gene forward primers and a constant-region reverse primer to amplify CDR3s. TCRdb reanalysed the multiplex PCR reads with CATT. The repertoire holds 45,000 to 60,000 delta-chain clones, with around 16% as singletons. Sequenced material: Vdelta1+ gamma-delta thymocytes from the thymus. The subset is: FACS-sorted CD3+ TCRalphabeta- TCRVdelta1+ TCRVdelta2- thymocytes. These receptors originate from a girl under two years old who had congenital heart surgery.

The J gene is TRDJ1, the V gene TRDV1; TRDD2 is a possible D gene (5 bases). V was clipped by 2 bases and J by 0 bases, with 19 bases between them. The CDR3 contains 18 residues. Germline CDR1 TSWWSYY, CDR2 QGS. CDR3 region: CALGEACATVLNTDKLIF. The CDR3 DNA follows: TGTGCTCTTGGGGAAGCCTGCGCCACTGTCCTAAACACCGATAAACTCATCTTT.

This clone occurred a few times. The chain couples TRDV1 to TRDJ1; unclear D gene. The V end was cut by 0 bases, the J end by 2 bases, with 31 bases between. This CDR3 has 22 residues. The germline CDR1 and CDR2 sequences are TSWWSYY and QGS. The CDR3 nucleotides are TGTGCTCTTGGGGAACTAGTAGGGCCTGTCCCCCGTAAAATGGGTAGGACCGATAAACTCATCTTT. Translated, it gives CALGELVGPVPRKMGRTDKLIF.